This T cell receptor (beta chain) stems from a study of blood T cell repertoires in COVID-19. Study at large: Material from acute and convalescent COVID-19 was sourced from the United States, Italy and Spain.

Clones were read by immunoSEQ multiplex PCR, and TCRdb kept only the in-frame ones, dropping some. The data contain around 260,000 clones, around 84% of them singletons. Germline values: CDR1 MRHNA, CDR2 SNTAGT. The CDR3 runs 16 residues. V was clipped by 11 bases and J by 2 bases; unmatched bases: 16. The chain recombines TRBV6-4 with TRBJ2-3, with TRBD1 matching 7 bases. The source is a man in his 60s with acute or convalescent COVID-19. Sample: peripheral blood. CDR3 DNA: TGTGCCCGACCCCAGCCGGGACAGACACCCACAGATACGCAGTATTTT. This sequence encodes CARPQPGQTPTDTQYF.